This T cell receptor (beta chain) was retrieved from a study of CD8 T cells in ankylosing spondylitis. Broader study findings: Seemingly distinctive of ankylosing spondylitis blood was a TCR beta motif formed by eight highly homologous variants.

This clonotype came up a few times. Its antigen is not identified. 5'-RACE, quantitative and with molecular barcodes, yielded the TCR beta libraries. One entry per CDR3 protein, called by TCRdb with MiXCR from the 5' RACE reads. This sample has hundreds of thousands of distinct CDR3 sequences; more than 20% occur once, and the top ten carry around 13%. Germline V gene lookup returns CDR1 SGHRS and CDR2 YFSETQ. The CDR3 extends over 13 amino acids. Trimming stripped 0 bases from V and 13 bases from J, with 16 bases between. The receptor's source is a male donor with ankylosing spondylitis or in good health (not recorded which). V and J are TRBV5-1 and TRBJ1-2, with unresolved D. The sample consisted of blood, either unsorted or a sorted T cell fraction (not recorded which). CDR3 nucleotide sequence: TGCGCCAGCAGCTTGGATGGTGCAGGAGGCATCACCTTC. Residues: CASSLDGAGGITF.